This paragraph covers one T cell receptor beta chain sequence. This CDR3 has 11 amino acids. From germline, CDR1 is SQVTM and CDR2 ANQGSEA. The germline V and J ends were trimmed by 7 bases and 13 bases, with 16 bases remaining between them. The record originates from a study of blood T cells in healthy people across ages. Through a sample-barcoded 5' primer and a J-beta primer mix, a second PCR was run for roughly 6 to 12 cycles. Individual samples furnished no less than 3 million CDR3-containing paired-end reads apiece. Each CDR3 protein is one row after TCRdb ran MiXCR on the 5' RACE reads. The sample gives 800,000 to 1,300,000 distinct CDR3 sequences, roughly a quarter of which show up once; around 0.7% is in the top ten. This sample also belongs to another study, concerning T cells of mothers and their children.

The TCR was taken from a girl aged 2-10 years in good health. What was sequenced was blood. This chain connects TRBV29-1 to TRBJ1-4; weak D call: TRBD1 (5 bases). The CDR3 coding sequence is TGCAGCGCCGGGTGGGGGAATGGACTGTTTTTT. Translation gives CSAGWGNGLFF.